These 30 T cell receptor beta chains were all obtained from the same sample, sequenced in a study of post-analysis software for immune sequencing data. Which antigens these TCRs recognize remains unknown. Researchers reported that TCR beta cDNA libraries carried unique molecular identifiers. One entry per CDR3 protein results from TCRdb running MiXCR on the PCR reads. The sample records roughly 600,000 distinct CDR3 sequences, around 47% being singletons. The study's findings and limits: In patients, TRBV5-6, TRBV5-1 and TRBV20-1 belonged to five TRBV segments found more frequently than in controls.

Sequencing was performed on blood. The receptors originated from a girl between 5 and 17 years old with multiple sclerosis.

This clonotype was seen a single time. The chain has TRBV10-3 and TRBJ2-1; 9 bases align to TRBD2. Trimming at V came to 3 bases and at J to 5 bases, leaving 11 bases not matched to a gene. CDR1 and CDR2 from the germline V gene are ENHRY and SYGVKD. The CDR3 consists of 17 residues. As DNA, the CDR3 is TGTGCCATCAGTGAAGGGACCCGGACTAGCGAGGACAATGAGCAGTTCTTC. This translates into CAISEGTRTSEDNEQFF.

This clonotype was counted between two and nine times. The CDR3 region has the DNA TGTGCCAGCAGCCAAGACGGGAGCTCCTACGAGCAGTACTTC. Amino acids: CASSQDGSSYEQYF. The chain carries TRBV7-2 and TRBJ2-7; perhaps TRBD2 as D (6 bases). V lost 5 bases to trimming and J lost 0 bases, with 11 bases between them. The CDR3 totals 14 residues. Per germline, CDR1 SGHTA and CDR2 FQGNSA. Using reference TRBV7-2 and TRBJ2-7 for the parts outside the CDR3, the full variable domain is GAGVSQSPSNKVTEKGKDVELRCDPISGHTALYWYRQSLGQGLEFLIYFQGNSAPDKSGLPSDRFSAERTGGSVSTLTIQRTQQEDSAVYLCASSQDGSSYEQYFGPGTRLTVT.

The rearrangement links TRBV30 to TRBJ1-2; D is unresolved. The CDR3 is 11 amino acids. V was clipped by 2 bases and J by 8 bases, with 9 bases between them. Germline V gene sequence: CDR1 GTSNPN, CDR2 SVGIG (reference sequence). DNA for the CDR3: TGTGCCTGGAGTCGGGGAGTGGGCTACACCTTC. Translating it yields CAWSRGVGYTF.

The chain joins TRBV20-1 to TRBJ2-1; the match to TRBD1 covers 10 bases. V was pared by 2 bases and J by 4 bases, with 11 bases of the junction left unmatched. The CDR3 extends over 17 amino acids. Germline-derived CDR1 and CDR2 are DFQATT and SNEGSKA (reference sequence). The CDR3 nucleotides read TGCAGTGCTAGATCGACAGGGGGCCGAATTCTTTACAATGAGCAGTTCTTC. This encodes CSARSTGGRILYNEQFF.

Remarks on this clonotype: Its ends do not fully match the called genes, so a read error is possible. V is TRBV7-9 and J is TRBJ2-1; 8 nucleotides match TRBD1. The CDR3 has 12 amino acids. Germline assignment: CDR1 SEHNR and CDR2 FQNEAQ (reference sequence). The chain's CDR3 is CTSSSTGDEQFF. CDR3 nucleotides: TGTACCAGCAGCTCGACAGGGGATGAGCAGTTCTTC.

The chain employs TRBV12-3 or TRBV12-4 and TRBJ2-6; D not resolved. CDR3 length: 13 amino acids. V shed 11 bases and J shed 0 bases, with 8 bases lying between them. CDR3 sequence (DNA): TGTGCCGGGTCCCCCTCTGGGGCCAACGTCCTGACTTTC. Residues: CAGSPSGANVLTF.

This clonotype was counted only a few times. J is TRBJ2-3 and V is TRBV20-1; maybe TRBD2 (5 bases). V lost 2 bases and J lost 4, with 19 bases in between. The CDR3 sequence is 16 residues long. Looked up from germline, CDR1 is DFQATT and CDR2 is SNEGSKA (reference sequence). CDR3 sequence: CSARPLEEQRADTQYF. The CDR3 bases are TGCAGTGCTAGACCCCTAGAAGAGCAGAGGGCAGATACGCAGTATTTT.

The CDR3 bases are TGTGCCTGCACGCCCAGGGGAGCGCTCTCCTACGAGCAGTACTTC. Its protein product is CACTPRGALSYEQYF. V and J are TRBV6-5 and TRBJ2-7; the D gene is possibly TRBD1 (6 bases). Deletions cut 11 bases from V and 0 bases from J, with 20 bases between. Germline CDR1 is MNHEY and CDR2 is SVGAGI. The CDR3 loop spans 15 amino acids.

The chain recombines TRBV3-1 with TRBJ2-4; TRBD1 matches 7 bases. The tail of the sequence fits TRBJ2-7 better, so the J call may be wrong. In germline, CDR1 is LGHDT, CDR2 YNNKEL (reference sequence). The CDR3 totals 14 residues. The CDR3 sequence: CASRQGPPGYEQYF. As DNA, the CDR3 is TGTGCCAGCCGACAGGGACCTCCGGGCTACGAGCAGTACTTC.

The rearrangement links TRBV13 to TRBJ2-7, with 8 bases lining up with TRBD1. Germline loops: CDR1 PRHDT, CDR2 FYEKMQ (reference sequence). CDR3 length equals 11 residues. V lost 4 bases, J lost 10 bases, and 3 bases stayed unmatched. The CDR3 sequence: CASSSGTGQYF. DNA of the CDR3: TGTGCCAGCAGCTCCGGGACAGGCCAGTACTTC. Full variable domain (rest looked up from reference TRBV13 and TRBJ2-7): AAGVIQSPRHLIKEKRETATLKCYPIPRHDTVYWYQQGPGQDPQFLISFYEKMQSDKGSIPDRFSAQQFSDYHSELNMSSLELGDSALYFCASSSGTGQYFGPGTRLTVT.

This clonotype was detected a few times. This chain connects TRBV3-1 to TRBJ1-1, with TRBD1 as a possible D gene (6 bases). Trimming left V 1 base short and J 3 bases short, with 9 bases between. This CDR3 contains 14 residues. Germline CDR1 reads LGHDT; CDR2 reads YNNKEL (reference sequence). The CDR3 protein is CASSQAGAYTEAFF. The CDR3, as DNA: TGTGCCAGCAGCCAAGCAGGGGCCTACACTGAAGCTTTCTTT.

The J gene is TRBJ2-1, the V gene TRBV7-8, with 9 bases matching TRBD2. Germline V gene data show CDR1 as SGHVS and CDR2 as FQNEAQ. The CDR3 extends over 15 amino acids. The J segment lost 2 bases and the V segment lost 3 bases, leaving 2 bases of the junction unmatched. The DNA for the CDR3 is TGTGCCAGCAGCTTTGGCGGGGGGGCCTACAATGAGCAGTTCTTC. This gives the protein CASSFGGGAYNEQFF.

The chain combines TRBV11-2 with TRBJ1-1; a possible D gene is TRBD1 (5 bases). The V end was cut by 3 bases, the J end by 7 bases, with 18 bases between. CDR1 and CDR2 (germline): SGHAT, FQNNGV. CDR3 length equals 15 residues. CDR3 amino acids: CASSLVRGDGDEAFF. The CDR3 coding sequence is TGTGCCAGCAGCTTGGTCAGAGGGGATGGAGATGAAGCTTTCTTT.

This clonotype was counted ten times or more. V and J are TRBV24-1 and TRBJ2-5; D call uncertain. Trimming left V 3 bases short and J 3 bases short, with 4 bases between. Germline lookup yields CDR1 KGHDR and CDR2 SFDVKD. CDR3 length equals 12 residues. In DNA, the CDR3 is TGTGCCACCAGTGATGGAAAAGAGACCCAGTACTTC. Amino acids: CATSDGKETQYF.

This clonotype was counted between two and nine times. The V and J genes are TRBV2 and TRBJ2-7, with 13 bases fitting TRBD2. This CDR3 spans 15 amino acids. The V and J ends lost 6 bases and 5 bases, in that order; junction bases with no gene match: 7. Looked up from germline, CDR1 is SNHLY and CDR2 is FYNNEI. Here the CDR3 DNA reads TGTGCCAGCAGCCTAAGACTAGCGGGGGGCCACGAGCAGTACTTC. As protein: CASSLRLAGGHEQYF.

In its sample, this clonotype was seen a few times. The chain recombines TRBV20-1 with TRBJ2-1; D may be TRBD2 (5 bases). Trimming removed 3 bases from V and 2 bases from J, with 5 bases in between. This CDR3 has 12 residues. Germline-derived CDR1 and CDR2 are DFQATT and SNEGSKA (reference sequence). Here the CDR3 DNA reads TGCAGTGCTAGCGGGACCTACAATGAGCAGTTCTTC. Protein sequence: CSASGTYNEQFF.

This clonotype came up a few times. The chain recombines TRBV6-6 with TRBJ1-2; D is unclear. The CDR3 has 16 amino acids. Trimming cost V 2 bases and J 6 bases, with 19 bases left between them. Germline V gene data show CDR1 as MNHNY and CDR2 as SVGAGI (reference sequence). In DNA, the CDR3 is TGTGCCAGCAGTTACGAGCGGGGAGGGCCCGGGGATGGCTACACCTTC. This gives the protein CASSYERGGPGDGYTF.

CDR3 region: CASSLGGPGGSPLHF. CDR3 DNA: TGTGCCAGCAGTTTAGGAGGGCCAGGGGGTTCACCCCTCCACTTT. This chain joins TRBV12-3 or TRBV12-4 and TRBJ1-6; TRBD1 matches 7 bases. The J segment lost 9 bases and the V segment lost 1 base, leaving 6 bases of the junction unmatched. CDR3 length: 15 amino acids.

This chain uses TRBV5-6 with TRBJ2-5, with D perhaps TRBD1 (6 bases). Trimming shortened V by 3 bases and J by 4 bases, and 16 bases separated the two germline ends. Germline CDR1 SGHDT, CDR2 YYEEEE. The CDR3 extends over 15 amino acids. CDR3 coding DNA: TGTGCCAGCAGCTCACCGGGACAAGTAAGAGAGACCCAGTACTTC. Translation: CASSSPGQVRETQYF.

This clonotype was detected a few times. J is TRBJ1-1 and V is TRBV7-2; D unclear. Per germline, CDR1 SGHTA and CDR2 FQGNSA. V was clipped by 2 bases and J by 6 bases, with 7 bases between them. The CDR3 has 12 residues. The CDR3 sequence: CASSLLTAEAFF. CDR3 bases: TGTGCCAGCAGCTTACTTACAGCTGAAGCTTTCTTT.

The chain joins TRBV6-6 to TRBJ2-1; TRBD1 matches at 7 bases. CDR3 length: 13 amino acids. CDR1 is MNHNY and CDR2 is SVGAGI in the germline V gene (reference sequence). V lost 5 bases, J lost 6 bases, and 4 bases stayed unmatched. This chain's CDR3 is CASSTNRGNEQFF. The CDR3 DNA reads TGTGCCAGCAGTACGAACAGGGGCAATGAGCAGTTCTTC.

The V gene is TRBV4-2, the J gene TRBJ2-5; TRBD1 agrees at 9 bases. With 0 bases clipped from V and 2 bases from J, the junction kept 7 bases outside the gene matches. Germline V gene data show CDR1 as LGHNA and CDR2 as YNFKEQ. CDR3 size: 17 residues. The CDR3 loop reads CASSQESRQGDQETQYF. The CDR3 nucleotides are TGTGCCAGCAGCCAAGAAAGCAGACAGGGGGATCAAGAGACCCAGTACTTC.

This clonotype was counted between two and nine times. V and J are TRBV3-1 and TRBJ2-1; the D gene is possibly TRBD1 (5 bases). This CDR3 comprises 16 residues. Trimming took off 4 bases at V and 5 bases at J, with 18 bases between the two ends. The germline V gene encodes CDR1 LGHDT and CDR2 YNNKEL (reference sequence). The CDR3 reads CASSPLWGQWNNEQFF. The CDR3 nucleotides read TGTGCCAGCAGCCCCTTATGGGGCCAGTGGAACAATGAGCAGTTCTTC.

This clonotype was counted only a few times. The chain combines TRBV7-2 with TRBJ2-5; D gene uncertain. Germline V CDR1 and CDR2: SGHTA, FQGNSA. The CDR3 has 15 residues. The germline V and J ends were trimmed by 2 bases and 11 bases, with 21 bases remaining between them. The CDR3 region is CASSLIPGSYEEQYF. CDR3 nucleotide sequence: TGTGCCAGCAGCTTAATCCCCGGCTCCTACGAGGAGCAGTACTTC.

This rearrangement joins TRBV5-1 to TRBJ1-2; TRBD1 might be the D (6 bases). The CDR3 length is 13 residues. Trimming shortened V by 1 base and J by 6 bases, and 10 bases separated the two germline ends. Germline lookup yields CDR1 SGHRS and CDR2 YFSETQ. The DNA of the CDR3 is TGCGCCAGCAGCTTGTCAGGGGTGAATGGCTACACCTTC. Translating gives CASSLSGVNGYTF.

Regarding this clonotype: One end of the junction fails to match germline, which may point to a read error. The chain is built from TRBV29-1 and TRBJ2-5; D tentatively reads TRBD1 or TRBD2 (6 bases each). The germline gives CDR1 SQVTM, CDR2 ANQGSEA. This CDR3 spans 13 amino acids. The CDR3 coding sequence is TGCAGTGTTGAGGAGGGGGGCCAAGAGACCCAGTACTTC. Its translation: CSVEEGGQETQYF.

The V and J genes are TRBV20-1 and TRBJ2-5, with D maybe TRBD1 (6 bases). Trimming left V 2 bases short and J 5 bases short, with 15 bases between. From germline, CDR1 is DFQATT and CDR2 SNEGSKA (reference sequence). The CDR3 covers 14 residues. Here the CDR3 DNA reads TGCAGTGCTAGATTAACAGGGACCTACGAGACCCAGTACTTC. Translating gives CSARLTGTYETQYF.

In its sample, this clonotype was seen a few times. The J gene is TRBJ1-2, the V gene TRBV5-6, with D possibly TRBD1 on 6 matching bases. Trimming pared 4 bases from V and 6 bases from J, leaving 28 bases between. Germline V gives CDR1 SGHDT, CDR2 YYEEEE. The CDR3 loop spans 18 amino acids. CDR3: CASSLPGGTTGLNDGYTF. CDR3 DNA sequence: TGTGCCAGCAGCCTTCCCGGGGGGACAACGGGTCTTAATGATGGCTACACCTTC.

The rearrangement uses TRBV7-9 and TRBJ1-2; D is ambiguous. This CDR3 is 14 amino acids long. Deletions cut 1 base from V and 4 bases from J, with 10 bases between. The germline CDR1 and CDR2 sequences are SEHNR and FQNEAQ (reference sequence). The CDR3 nucleotides read TGTGCCAGCAGCTTAGGACATAAGATCTATGGCTACACCTTC. The encoded protein is CASSLGHKIYGYTF.

The chain combines TRBV7-9 with TRBJ2-7; D not certain. Trimming stripped 3 bases from V and 0 bases from J, with 15 bases between. Germline V gene lookup returns CDR1 SEHNR and CDR2 FQNEAQ (reference sequence). This CDR3 has 16 amino acids. CDR3: CASSFNPYSSSYEQYF. The CDR3, as DNA: TGTGCCAGCAGCTTTAACCCTTACTCGAGCTCCTACGAGCAGTACTTC.